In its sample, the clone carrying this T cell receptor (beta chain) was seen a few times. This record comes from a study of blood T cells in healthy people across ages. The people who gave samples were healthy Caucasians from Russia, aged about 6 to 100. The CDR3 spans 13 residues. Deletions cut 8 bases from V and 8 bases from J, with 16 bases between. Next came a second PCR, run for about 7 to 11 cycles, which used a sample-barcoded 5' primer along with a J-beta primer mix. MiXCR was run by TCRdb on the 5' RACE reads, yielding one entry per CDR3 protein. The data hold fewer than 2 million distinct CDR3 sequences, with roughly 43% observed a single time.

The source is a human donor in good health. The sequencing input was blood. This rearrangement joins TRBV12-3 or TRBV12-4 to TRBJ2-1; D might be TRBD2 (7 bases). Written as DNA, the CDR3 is TGTGCCAGCTGCGGGGGCCCTTTGGATGAGCAGTTCTTC. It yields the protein CASCGGPLDEQFF.